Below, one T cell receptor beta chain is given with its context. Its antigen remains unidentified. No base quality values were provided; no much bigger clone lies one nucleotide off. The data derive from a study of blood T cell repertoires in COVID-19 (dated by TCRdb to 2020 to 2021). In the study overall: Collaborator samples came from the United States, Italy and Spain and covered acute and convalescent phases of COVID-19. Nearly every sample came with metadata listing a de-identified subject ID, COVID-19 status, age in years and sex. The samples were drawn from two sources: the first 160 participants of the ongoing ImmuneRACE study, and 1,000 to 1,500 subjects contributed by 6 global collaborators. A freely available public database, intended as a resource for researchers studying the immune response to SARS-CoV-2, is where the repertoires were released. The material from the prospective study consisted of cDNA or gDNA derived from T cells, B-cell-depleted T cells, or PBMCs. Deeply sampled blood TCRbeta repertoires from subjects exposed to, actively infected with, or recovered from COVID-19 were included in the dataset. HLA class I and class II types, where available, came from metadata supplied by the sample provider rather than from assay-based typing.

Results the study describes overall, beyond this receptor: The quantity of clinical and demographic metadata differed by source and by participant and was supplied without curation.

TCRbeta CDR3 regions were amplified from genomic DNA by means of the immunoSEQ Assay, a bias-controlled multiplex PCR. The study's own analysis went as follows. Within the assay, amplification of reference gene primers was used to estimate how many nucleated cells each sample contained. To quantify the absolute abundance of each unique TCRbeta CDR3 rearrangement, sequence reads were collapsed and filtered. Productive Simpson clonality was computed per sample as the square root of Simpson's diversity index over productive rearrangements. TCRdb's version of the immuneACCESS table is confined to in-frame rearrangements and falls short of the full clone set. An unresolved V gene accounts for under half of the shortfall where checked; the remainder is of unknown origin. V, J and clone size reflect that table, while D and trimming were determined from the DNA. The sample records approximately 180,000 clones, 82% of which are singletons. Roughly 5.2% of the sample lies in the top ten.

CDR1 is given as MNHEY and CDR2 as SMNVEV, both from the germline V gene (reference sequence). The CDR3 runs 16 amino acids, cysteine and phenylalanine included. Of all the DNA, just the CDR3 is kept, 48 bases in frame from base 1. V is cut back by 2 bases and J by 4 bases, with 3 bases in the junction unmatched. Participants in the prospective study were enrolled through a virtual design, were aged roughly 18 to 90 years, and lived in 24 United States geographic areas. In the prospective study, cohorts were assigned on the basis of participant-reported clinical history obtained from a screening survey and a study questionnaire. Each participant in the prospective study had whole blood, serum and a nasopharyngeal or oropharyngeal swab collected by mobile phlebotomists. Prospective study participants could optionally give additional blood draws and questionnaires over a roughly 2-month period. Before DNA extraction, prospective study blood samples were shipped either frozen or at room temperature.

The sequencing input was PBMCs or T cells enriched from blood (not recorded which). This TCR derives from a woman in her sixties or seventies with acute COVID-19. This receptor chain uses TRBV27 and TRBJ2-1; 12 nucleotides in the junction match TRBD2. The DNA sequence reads TGTGCCAGCAGTTTAACTAGCGGGAGGAGATACAATGAGCAGTTCTTC. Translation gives CASSLTSGRRYNEQFF.